Detailed here is one T cell receptor beta chain. Its antigen is currently not known. Base qualities are not at hand, and no much larger clone is one base apart. These data originate in a study of T cell responses to AZD1222 COVID-19 vaccine (dated by TCRdb to 2020 to 2022). Broadly, across the study: TCR sequencing covered approximately 230 trial participants: about 210 given two doses of AZD1222 and approximately 26 given two doses of MenACWY control vaccine. Trial participants were enrolled into age subgroups of 18-55, 56-69 and 70-plus years, which contained approximately 150, 28 and 58 TCR-sequenced participants, respectively. Points the paper makes about the study in general: In the small 56-69-year group, the increase in depth fell short of significance, most likely because of low power. Reportedly, close to half of the unique spike-specific TCRs recognized epitopes lying outside the regions that are mutated in the B.1.351 and B.1.1.7 variants. After two AZD1222 doses, both the breadth and the depth of spike-specific TCRs were significantly higher than at day 0 and than in MenACWY recipients. The whole spike protein was spanned by vaccine-associated CD4 TCRs, and dominant responses were seen in regions 160-218 and 743-854. Because no day 14 peak-response samples were available, repertoires were characterized only after the peak T cell response. Only five to seven AZD1222 recipients were SARS-CoV-2 seropositive at baseline, limiting conclusions about previously exposed vaccinees. Participants were mostly white British, with more females than males. The authors suggested clonal diversity may have been underestimated.

Read against the paper, the sample's time point label means: about 28 days (+/-7) after the second vaccine dose. AZD1222 recipients given second doses at about 4 weeks or at about 12 weeks were pooled, since spike-specific TCR depth and breadth were not found to differ between the two schedules. Vaccinee samples came from UK trials COV001 and COV002, including a single-blind randomized controlled phase 2/3 trial of AZD1222 (ChAdOx1 nCoV-19) in healthy adults. For TCRbeta chain sequencing, PBMC samples were collected from trial participants at day 0 and at day 28 after the second dose. The CDR3 regions of human TCRbeta chains were analyzed by immunosequencing. Per the original workflow: TCRs in the repertoires were compared against a reference library of SARS-CoV-2-specific TCRs that had been generated with the MIRA antigen-specificity platform. Breadth was defined as the fraction of unique TCRs that were SARS-CoV-2-associated, and depth was defined as the fraction of total T cells that were SARS-CoV-2-associated. Using the MIRA data, each spike-specific TCR was mapped to the spike region that the TCR reacts to and placed in a CD4 or CD8 class. Log10-transformed breadth and depth values were compared by one-way ANOVA with Sidak's multiple comparisons tests. TCRdb retrieved this table from immuneACCESS and kept in-frame rearrangements only. Not all clones are present; in checked studies, unresolved V genes account for under half, and no reason is known for the remainder. That table supplies the V and J calls and clone size; D and trimming were determined from the DNA. This sample comprises about 180,000 clones, 88% of them detected only once. Roughly 11% of the sample rests with the top ten.

The clonotype originates from an adult who received the AZD1222 COVID-19 vaccine. The source was peripheral blood, collected 28 days after the second AZD1222 dose.

The CDR3 region: CASSLSQNNEQFF. DNA sequence: TGTGCCAGCAGCCTATCACAGAACAATGAGCAGTTCTTC. Recombination joined TRBV7-3 with TRBJ2-1; a confident D gene designation cannot be given. Per the germline V gene, SGHTA is the CDR1 and FQGTGA is the CDR2. Counted from cysteine to phenylalanine, this CDR3 has 13 amino acids. The CDR3 DNA has 39 bases and is translated from base 1. V loses 5 bases of germline sequence and J loses 5 bases, and the interval between the two ends is 10 bases.